This T cell receptor beta chain came from a study of control samples from healthy donors and cancer patients. Assay used: immunoSEQ multiplex PCR; TCRdb lists only in-frame clones, some missing. Here the sample spans roughly 100,000 clones, approximately 90% being singletons. The source material was blood. This TCR was sampled from a man aged 25 to 40 in good health.

CDR3 in amino acids: CASSYGGSYNSPLHF. CDR3 nucleotides: TGTGCCAGCAGCTACGGGGGGTCCTATAATTCACCCCTCCACTTT. The V gene is TRBV14, the J gene TRBJ1-6, with D possibly matching TRBD1 (5 bases). This CDR3 region has 15 residues. Per germline, CDR1 SGHDN and CDR2 FVKESK. V was shortened by 5 bases and J by 1 base, with 9 bases between the two germline ends.